The source of this T cell receptor beta chain is a study of cytomegalovirus exposure and HLA in healthy donors. Study-level points and caveats: A cluster of highly shared sequence variants was likely a sequencing artifact.

The PCR was carried out with 60 Vbeta primers and 13 Jbeta primers. Sequenced by immunoSEQ multiplex PCR; TCRdb stores in-frame clones only, minus some. The sample carries around 190,000 clones, around 77% recorded once. As regards this clone: Its antigen is not known.

Material: PBMCs. The sequence derives from a woman in her 30s in good health and CMV-seronegative.

The CDR3 region has the DNA TGTGCCAGTAGTATCCTTTATACAGGGGGGACTGAAGCTTTCTTT. It codes for CASSILYTGGTEAFF. This chain joins TRBV19 and TRBJ1-1, with TRBD1 matching 8 bases. Germline V gene sequence: CDR1 LNHDA, CDR2 SQIVND (reference sequence). V was pared by 3 bases and J by 5 bases, with 8 bases of the junction left unmatched. This CDR3 has 15 residues. Full variable domain (rest looked up from reference TRBV19 and TRBJ1-1): DGGITQSPKYLFRKEGQNVTLSCEQNLNHDAMYWYRQDPGQGLRLIYYSQIVNDFQKGDIAEGYSVSREKKESFPLTVTSAQKNPTAFYLCASSILYTGGTEAFFGQGTRLTVV.